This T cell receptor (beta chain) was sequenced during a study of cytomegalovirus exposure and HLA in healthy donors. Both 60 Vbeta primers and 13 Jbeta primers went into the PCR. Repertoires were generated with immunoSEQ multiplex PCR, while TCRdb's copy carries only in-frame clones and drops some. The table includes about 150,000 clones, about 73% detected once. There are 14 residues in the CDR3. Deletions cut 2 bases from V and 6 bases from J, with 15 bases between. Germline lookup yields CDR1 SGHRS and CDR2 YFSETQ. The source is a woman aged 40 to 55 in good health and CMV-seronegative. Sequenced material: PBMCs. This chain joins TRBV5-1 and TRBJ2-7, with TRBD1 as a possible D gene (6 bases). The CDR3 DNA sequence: TGCGCCAGCAGCTTCGGGGACACACTACGCGAGCAGTACTTC. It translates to CASSFGDTLREQYF.